Following are 4 T cell receptor beta chains from one sample sequenced in a study of cytomegalovirus exposure and HLA in healthy donors. Clones were read by immunoSEQ multiplex PCR, and TCRdb kept only the in-frame ones, dropping some. The data hold some 210,000 clones, with 70% to 90% observed a single time. Sequencing was done on a sample of PBMCs. All receptors come from a woman in her late teens or twenties in good health and CMV-seronegative.

This clone was detected only once. The rearrangement joins TRBV9 to TRBJ2-3; D gene unclear. Germline CDR1 is SGDLS and CDR2 is YYNGEE. There are 14 residues in the CDR3. V lost 3 bases and J lost 3, with 11 bases in between. DNA of the CDR3: TGTGCCAGCAGCGCTGAGGACGTGACAGATACGCAGTATTTT. It specifies CASSAEDVTDTQYF. The full variable domain, with the rest looked up from reference TRBV9 and TRBJ2-3, is DSGVTQTPKHLITATGQRVTLRCSPRSGDLSVYWYQQSLDQGLQFLIQYYNGEERAKGNILERFSAQQFPDLHSELNLSSLELGDSALYFCASSAEDVTDTQYFGPGTRLTVL.

The gene calls are TRBV6-1 and TRBJ1-5; the D gene is possibly TRBD1 (6 bases). V gave up 7 bases and J gave up 0 bases, with 13 bases separating them. From germline, CDR1 is MNHNS and CDR2 SASEGT. This CDR3 region has 15 residues. CDR3 loop: CASIAGALSNQPQHF. The CDR3 DNA reads TGTGCCAGCATAGCAGGGGCCCTTAGCAATCAGCCCCAGCATTTT.

The chain links TRBV19 to TRBJ2-7; D is possibly TRBD1 or TRBD2 (5 bases each). The CDR3 length is 14 residues. With 7 bases removed from V and 2 bases from J, the gap between germline ends came to 15 bases. Germline-derived CDR1 and CDR2 are LNHDA and SQIVND (reference sequence). CDR3 protein: CASKVTRGTYEQYF. The CDR3 DNA reads TGTGCCAGTAAGGTTACTAGGGGCACCTACGAGCAGTACTTC. The variable domain in full, with the rest retrieved from reference TRBV19 and TRBJ2-7, is DGGITQSPKYLFRKEGQNVTLSCEQNLNHDAMYWYRQDPGQGLRLIYYSQIVNDFQKGDIAEGYSVSREKKESFPLTVTSAQKNPTAFYLCASKVTRGTYEQYFGPGTRLTVT.

The chain is built from TRBV30 and TRBJ2-1, with D maybe TRBD1 (6 bases). The CDR3 has 18 residues. CDR1 and CDR2 from the germline V gene are GTSNPN and SVGIG (reference sequence). Trimming took 1 base from V and 8 from J, leaving 27 bases between them. The CDR3 nucleotides read TGTGCCTGGAGTGCCAAACCGGGACACCAACCTGGGTTTGATGAGCAGTTCTTC. This codes for CAWSAKPGHQPGFDEQFF.